This T cell receptor beta chain originates from a study of blood T cell repertoires in COVID-19 (dated by TCRdb to the early 2020s). With respect to the entire study: Collaborator samples came from the United States, Italy and Spain and covered acute and convalescent phases of COVID-19. The prospective study material was composed of cDNA or gDNA derived from T cells, B-cell-depleted T cells, or PBMCs. Deeply sampled blood TCRbeta repertoires from subjects exposed to, actively infected with, or recovered from COVID-19 were included in the dataset. The repertoires were released in a freely available public database intended as a resource for research on the immune response to SARS-CoV-2. Samples were obtained from the ongoing ImmuneRACE study (first 160 participants) and from over 1,000 subjects provided by 6 global collaborators. The sample metadata nearly always contained a de-identified subject ID, COVID-19 status, age in years and sex. Where available, HLA class I and class II types were obtained from metadata supplied by the sample provider rather than from assay-based typing.

The collaborating institutions used their own protocols to collect whole blood in K2EDTA tubes. Collaborator samples were shipped for TCRbeta analysis as frozen whole blood, isolated PBMCs, or DNA extracted from either sample type. The immunoSEQ Assay, a bias-controlled multiplex PCR, was used to amplify TCRbeta CDR3 regions from genomic DNA. The authors' pipeline ran thus. Nucleated cell counts per sample were estimated from amplification of reference gene primers within the assay. Sequence reads were collapsed and filtered to measure the absolute abundance of every unique TCRbeta CDR3 rearrangement. For each sample, productive Simpson clonality was calculated as the square root of Simpson's diversity index across productive rearrangements. TCRdb holds this immuneACCESS table with in-frame rearrangements only. Some clones are missing; in checked studies, unresolved V genes explain under half, and the rest has no known cause. That table furnishes V, J and clone size, whereas the DNA furnished D and trimming. The sample yields about 100,000 clones; over 75% were counted once. The top ten clones comprise approximately 2.9% of the sample.

Points on this clone: Its antigen remains unidentified. No much larger clone exists at a distance of one base, and base qualities are not known.

Results the study describes overall, beyond this receptor: How much clinical and demographic metadata was included differed by source and by participant, and the metadata was provided uncurated.

Measured from the cysteine to the phenylalanine, the CDR3 is 15 residues long. Only CDR3 DNA remains: 45 bases, in frame from the first base. The junction shows trimming of 3 bases on V and 5 bases on J, plus 11 bases between the germline ends. The germline V gene (reference sequence) supplies CDR1 LNHDA and CDR2 SQIVND. Source material: peripheral blood. The chain uses TRBV19 and TRBJ1-6, with no confidently assigned D gene. The sequence derives from a woman aged 80 or over with acute or convalescent COVID-19. The sequenced DNA is TGTGCCAGTAGTATGGGAGCAGTAAATAATTCACCCCTCCACTTT. Translation gives CASSMGAVNNSPLHF.